These T cell receptor beta chains were read from a single sample in a study of shared clonotypes between healthy human individuals. Sequenced by immunoSEQ multiplex PCR; TCRdb stores in-frame clones only, minus some. The sample includes approximately 700,000 clones, around 73% of them seen just once. The specimen was memory CD4+ T cells sorted from blood. The origin of the receptors is a young woman in good health. CDR3s include the opening cysteine and the closing phenylalanine or tryptophan. A D gene is named only where the DNA matches it firmly. The size of a clone is reported for some rows only, either as once, few or many, or as a class for expanded clones.

size: -
D: TRBD1
V: TRBV2
J: TRBJ1-1
CDR3: CASSEGQGNTEAFF
DNA: TGTGCCAGCAGCGAGGGACAGGGGAACACTGAAGCTTTCTTT

size: many
D: -
V: TRBV10-3
J: TRBJ2-7
CDR3: CAITGASAREQYF
DNA: TGTGCCATCACCGGAGCATCAGCTAGGGAGCAGTACTTC

size: -
D: TRBD2
V: TRBV5-1
J: TRBJ2-3
CDR3: CASSLGAGSPTDTQYF
DNA: TGCGCCAGCAGCTTGGGAGCGGGGAGCCCCACAGATACGCAGTATTTT

size: -
D: TRBD1
V: TRBV9
J: TRBJ2-3
CDR3: CASSVATGGSTDTQYF
DNA: TGTGCCAGCAGCGTAGCTACAGGGGGGAGCACAGATACGCAGTATTTT

size: -
D: TRBD1
V: TRBV6-5
J: TRBJ1-5
CDR3: CASRPDRASNQPQHF
DNA: TGTGCCAGCAGACCCGACAGGGCGAGCAATCAGCCCCAGCATTTT

size: -
D: TRBD1
V: TRBV29-1
J: TRBJ1-5
CDR3: CSVGTGGNQPQHF
DNA: TGCAGCGTTGGGACAGGGGGAAATCAGCCCCAGCATTTT

size: -
D: TRBD2
V: TRBV15
J: TRBJ2-5
CDR3: CATSRVRGEGETQYF
DNA: TGTGCCACCAGCAGAGTTCGAGGGGAGGGTGAGACCCAGTACTTC

size: -
D: TRBD1
V: TRBV14
J: TRBJ1-2
CDR3: CASSGDRVGYTF
DNA: TGTGCCAGCAGCGGGGACAGGGTTGGCTACACCTTC

size: few
D: -
V: TRBV6-6
J: TRBJ1-1
CDR3: CASRVQGHATEAFF
DNA: TGTGCCAGCAGGGTACAGGGTCACGCCACTGAAGCTTTCTTT

size: -
D: -
V: TRBV7-7
J: TRBJ2-5
CDR3: CASSPQLWQETQYF
DNA: TGTGCCAGCAGCCCCCAGTTGTGGCAAGAGACCCAGTACTTC

size: -
D: -
V: TRBV7-3
J: TRBJ2-3
CDR3: CASSLGVVDTQYF
DNA: TGTGCCAGCAGCTTAGGGGTTGTAGATACGCAGTATTTT

size: -
D: TRBD2
V: TRBV6-1
J: TRBJ2-3
CDR3: CASSLAGEDTQYF
DNA: TGTGCCAGCAGTCTAGCGGGAGAAGATACGCAGTATTTT

size: -
D: TRBD1
V: TRBV9
J: TRBJ1-1
CDR3: CASSVGGGQGVTEAFF
DNA: TGTGCCAGCAGCGTAGGCGGGGGACAGGGGGTTACTGAAGCTTTCTTT

size: -
D: -
V: TRBV5-5
J: TRBJ1-3
CDR3: CASSLFLGVAGNTIYF
DNA: TGTGCCAGCAGCTTGTTTCTTGGGGTGGCTGGAAACACCATATATTTT

size: -
D: -
V: TRBV5-1
J: TRBJ1-1
CDR3: CASYPGDRLNTEAFF
DNA: TGCGCCAGCTATCCCGGTGACAGGCTGAACACTGAAGCTTTCTTT

size: -
D: -
V: TRBV19
J: TRBJ2-4
CDR3: CARTGRRKNIQYF
DNA: TGTGCCAGAACAGGCAGGAGGAAAAACATTCAGTACTTC

size: -
D: -
V: TRBV7-8
J: TRBJ1-1
CDR3: CASSSREGSSTEAFF
DNA: TGTGCCAGCAGCTCCCGGGAGGGCTCTTCCACTGAAGCTTTCTTT

size: -
D: -
V: TRBV4-1
J: TRBJ1-2
CDR3: CASSQEIVVGYTF
DNA: TGCGCCAGCAGCCAAGAAATCGTAGTAGGTTACACCTTC

size: -
D: TRBD1
V: TRBV4-2
J: TRBJ1-2
CDR3: CASSQDRGFPNYGYTF
DNA: TGTGCCAGCAGCCAAGACAGGGGGTTCCCTAACTATGGCTACACCTTC